A single sample gave rise to the 20 T cell receptor beta chains below, sequenced in a study of tumor-infiltrating lymphocytes in localized non-small cell lung cancer. Profiled with immunoSEQ multiplex PCR; TCRdb holds only in-frame clones, not every one. The sample carries about 16,000 clones, 60% to 85% recorded once. The sequencing sample was made of lung tumor tissue. Receptors were obtained from a human donor with non-small cell lung cancer.

This clone was counted between two and nine times. V is TRBV6-6 and J is TRBJ2-7; D not certain. Germline CDR1 and CDR2: MNHNY and SVGAGI (reference sequence). The CDR3 is made up of 12 amino acids. The V end lost 0 bases, the J end lost 3 bases, and 3 bases lay between the germline ends. The CDR3 DNA sequence: TGTGCCAGCAGTTACTCGAGCTACGAGCAGTACTTC. Translating gives CASSYSSYEQYF.

V is TRBV14 and J is TRBJ1-2; TRBD1 agrees at 8 bases. CDR3 length equals 16 residues. The ends lost 2 bases at V and 4 bases at J; junction bases unmatched: 9. The germline V gene has CDR1 SGHDN and CDR2 FVKESK. The CDR3 loop is CASSQRSGQGVYGYTF. CDR3 sequence (DNA): TGTGCCAGCAGCCAAAGGTCAGGACAGGGCGTCTATGGCTACACCTTC.

This clone was seen only once. CDR3: CASSMGRHQETQYF. CDR3 DNA: TGTGCCAGCAGCATGGGACGGCACCAAGAGACCCAGTACTTC. V usage is TRBV7-9 and J usage is TRBJ2-5, with D perhaps assigned TRBD1 or TRBD2 (5 bases each). CDR1 is SEHNR, CDR2 FQNEAQ, per germline (reference sequence). V lost 5 bases, J lost 0 bases, and 10 bases lay in between. There are 14 residues in the CDR3.

The rearrangement uses TRBV2 and TRBJ2-7; perhaps TRBD1 as D (5 bases). In germline, CDR1 is SNHLY, CDR2 FYNNEI. Deletions cut 7 bases from V and 2 bases from J, with 15 bases between. The CDR3 loop spans 14 amino acids. CDR3 residues: CASTLEMGPYEQYF. The CDR3 region has the DNA TGTGCCAGCACGCTGGAGATGGGGCCCTACGAGCAGTACTTC.

V is TRBV7-2 and J is TRBJ2-7, with 10 bases fitting TRBD1. The CDR3 extends over 15 amino acids. V gave up 2 bases and J gave up 4 bases; unmatched junction bases: 5. Per the germline V gene, CDR1 is SGHTA and CDR2 is FQGNSA. DNA of the CDR3: TGTGCCAGCAGCTTAAGACAGGGGGCCGGGTACGAGCAGTACTTC. It encodes CASSLRQGAGYEQYF.

This clone was counted between two and nine times. The chain joins TRBV7-2 to TRBJ2-1; D unresolved. The germline V gene has CDR1 SGHTA and CDR2 FQGNSA. This CDR3 has 13 residues. V was cut by 1 base and J by 10 bases, with 11 bases left in between. CDR3 DNA sequence: TGTGCCAGCAGCTTAGTTTATGGTGAGGAGCAGTTCTTC. Translation gives CASSLVYGEEQFF. Full variable domain (missing parts from reference TRBV7-2 and TRBJ2-1): GAGVSQSPSNKVTEKGKDVELRCDPISGHTALYWYRQSLGQGLEFLIYFQGNSAPDKSGLPSDRFSAERTGGSVSTLTIQRTQQEDSAVYLCASSLVYGEEQFFGPGTRLTVL.

This clone has just one count. The chain combines TRBV6-6 with TRBJ2-4, with a weak D call TRBD1 (6 bases). The CDR3 length is 13 residues. Per the germline V gene, CDR1 is MNHNY and CDR2 is SVGAGI (reference sequence). V lost 7 bases to trimming and J lost 5 bases, with 12 bases between them. The DNA for the CDR3 is TGTGCCAGCACCCCCTCAGGGGAAAACATTCAGTACTTC. Residues: CASTPSGENIQYF.

This sequence joins TRBV27 and TRBJ2-1, with TRBD2 identical over 12 bases. This CDR3 comprises 18 residues. Germline-derived CDR1 and CDR2 are MNHEY and SMNVEV (reference sequence). J was trimmed by 2 bases and V by 0 bases; bases with no gene match: 5. The CDR3 nucleotides read TGTGCCAGCAGTTTATCGGTTCTAGCGGGGGGGACCTACAATGAGCAGTTCTTC. This codes for CASSLSVLAGGTYNEQFF.

The chain uses TRBV19 and TRBJ1-5, with TRBD1 matching over 7 bases. Germline CDR1 is LNHDA and CDR2 is SQIVND (reference sequence). The CDR3 has 14 amino acids. V shed 5 bases and J 4 bases; nucleotides not matched to a gene: 5. The CDR3: CASSAGQKNQPQHF. The CDR3 DNA reads as TGTGCCAGTAGTGCGGGACAGAAGAATCAGCCCCAGCATTTT.

The chain links TRBV4-1 to TRBJ2-1, with D possibly called TRBD1 or TRBD2 (5 bases each). Germline V lookup: CDR1 MGHRA, CDR2 YSYEKL. Trimming took off 1 base at V and 4 bases at J, with 5 bases between the two ends. There are 13 residues in the CDR3. The CDR3 region is CASSQGGYNEQFF. CDR3 nucleotide sequence: TGCGCCAGCAGCCAAGGGGGGTACAATGAGCAGTTCTTC.

V gene TRBV27 combines with J gene TRBJ2-7; D might be TRBD1 (7 bases). V was cut by 2 bases and J by 4 bases, with 15 bases left in between. The CDR3 is 15 residues long. The germline gives CDR1 MNHEY, CDR2 SMNVEV (reference sequence). The DNA for the CDR3 is TGTGCCAGCAGTTTAGCCCCGACAGGGAGGTACGAGCAGTACTTC. Protein: CASSLAPTGRYEQYF.

The chain recombines TRBV7-9 with TRBJ1-2; D ambiguous. Germline loops: CDR1 SEHNR, CDR2 FQNEAQ (reference sequence). CDR3 length equals 14 residues. Trimming took 0 bases from V and 2 from J, leaving 7 bases between them. The CDR3 sequence is CASSLAPQNYGYTF. The CDR3 coding sequence is TGTGCCAGCAGCTTAGCACCTCAAAACTATGGCTACACCTTC.

J is TRBJ2-5 and V is TRBV28; no clear D. Germline CDR1 MDHEN, CDR2 SYDVKM. The CDR3 is 14 amino acids. Deletions cut 4 bases from V and 3 bases from J, with 12 bases between. This chain's CDR3 is CASSSDLHKETQYF. In DNA form, the CDR3 reads TGTGCCAGCAGTTCGGATCTCCACAAAGAGACCCAGTACTTC.

This rearrangement joins TRBV14 to TRBJ2-1; 8 nucleotides match TRBD2. V gave up 4 bases and J gave up 8 bases; unmatched junction bases: 7. This CDR3 comprises 14 residues. Germline assignment: CDR1 SGHDN and CDR2 FVKESK. The CDR3 loop reads CASSPLTGGDEQFF. CDR3 nucleotide sequence: TGTGCCAGCAGCCCCTTAACGGGAGGGGATGAGCAGTTCTTC.

The rearrangement joins TRBV7-9 to TRBJ2-1; D is ambiguous. V shed 1 base and J shed 5 bases, with 0 bases lying between them. The CDR3 spans 11 residues. Germline V gives CDR1 SEHNR, CDR2 FQNEAQ (reference sequence). The CDR3 DNA follows: TGTGCCAGCAGCTTAGACAATGAGCAGTTCTTC. It specifies CASSLDNEQFF.

This clone rates as medium-sized. The CDR3 sequence: CASSQGLIDGNTIYF. In nucleotides, the CDR3 is TGCGCCAGCAGCCAAGGGTTGATAGATGGAAACACCATATATTTT. The chain combines TRBV4-1 with TRBJ1-3; D call uncertain. The CDR3 runs 15 residues. Trimming removed 1 base from V and 3 bases from J, with 10 bases in between. Germline V CDR1 and CDR2: MGHRA, YSYEKL.

This chain links TRBV13 with TRBJ2-1; 9 bases line up with TRBD1. The CDR3 has 14 residues. Germline lookup yields CDR1 PRHDT and CDR2 FYEKMQ (reference sequence). With V trimmed by 5 bases and J by 8 bases, 7 bases remained unmatched. The CDR3 nucleotides are TGTGCCAGCAGCCCAGGGACAGGGTTGGATGAGCAGTTCTTC. Translated, it gives CASSPGTGLDEQFF.

The CDR3 protein is CASSQRTVTVLSGNQPQHF. The CDR3 DNA reads as TGTGCCAGCAGTCAACGTACGGTGACCGTCTTAAGTGGCAATCAGCCCCAGCATTTT. The J gene is TRBJ1-5, the V gene TRBV28, with no clear D. The CDR3 loop spans 19 amino acids. V was clipped by 5 bases and J by 2 bases, with 25 bases between them. The V gene's germline CDR1 is MDHEN and CDR2 SYDVKM.

This rearrangement joins TRBV5-4 to TRBJ2-7; no firm D call. V lost 0 bases to trimming and J lost 4 bases, with 5 bases between them. Per germline, CDR1 SGHNT and CDR2 YYREEE (reference sequence). The CDR3 totals 12 residues. This CDR3 reads CASSLDRYEQYF. In DNA, the CDR3 is TGTGCCAGCAGCTTGGACAGATACGAGCAGTACTTC. The entire variable domain, with the rest obtained from reference TRBV5-4 and TRBJ2-7, is as follows: ETGVTQSPTHLIKTRGQQVTLRCSSQSGHNTVSWYQQALGQGPQFIFQYYREEENGRGNFPPRFSGLQFPNYSSELNVNALELDDSALYLCASSLDRYEQYFGPGTRLTVT.

This clone has more than one count but fewer than ten. This rearrangement joins TRBV6-5 to TRBJ1-2, with 11 bases matching TRBD1. V trimming: 0 bases; J trimming: 4 bases; junction bases outside the gene matches: 4. Germline values: CDR1 MNHEY, CDR2 SVGAGI. CDR3 length equals 16 residues. CDR3 residues: CASSYSRTGGAYGYTF. CDR3 DNA: TGTGCCAGCAGTTACTCAAGGACAGGGGGCGCCTATGGCTACACCTTC.